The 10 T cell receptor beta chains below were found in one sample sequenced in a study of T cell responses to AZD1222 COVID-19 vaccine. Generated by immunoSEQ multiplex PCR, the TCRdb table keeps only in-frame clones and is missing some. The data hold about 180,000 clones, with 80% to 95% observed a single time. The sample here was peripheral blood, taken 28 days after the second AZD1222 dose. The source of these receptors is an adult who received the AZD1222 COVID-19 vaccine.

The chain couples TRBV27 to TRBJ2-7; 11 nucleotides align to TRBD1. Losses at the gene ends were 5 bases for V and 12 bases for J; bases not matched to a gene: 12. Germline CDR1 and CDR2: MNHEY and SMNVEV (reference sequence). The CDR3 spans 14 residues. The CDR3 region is CASSVRGQGESLYF. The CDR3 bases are TGTGCCAGCAGTGTAAGGGGACAGGGGGAATCTCTGTACTTC.

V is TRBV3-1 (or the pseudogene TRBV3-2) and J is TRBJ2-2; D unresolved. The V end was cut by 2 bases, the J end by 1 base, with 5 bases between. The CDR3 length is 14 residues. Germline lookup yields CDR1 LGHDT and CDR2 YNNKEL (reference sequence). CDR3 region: CASSQSENTGELFF. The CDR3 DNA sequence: TGTGCCAGCAGCCAAAGCGAGAACACCGGGGAGCTGTTTTTT.

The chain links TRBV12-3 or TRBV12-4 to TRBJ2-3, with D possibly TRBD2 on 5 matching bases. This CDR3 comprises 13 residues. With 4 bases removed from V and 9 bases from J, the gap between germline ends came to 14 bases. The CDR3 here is CASSSSGLTTQYF. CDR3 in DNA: TGTGCCAGCAGTTCATCTGGACTTACGACGCAGTATTTT.

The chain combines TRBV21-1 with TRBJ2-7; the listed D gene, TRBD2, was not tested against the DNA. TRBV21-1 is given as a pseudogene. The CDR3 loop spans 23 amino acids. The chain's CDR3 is CASSKVRGARGASGSLSYTKQYF. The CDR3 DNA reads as TGTGCCAGCAGCAAAGTCAGGGGGGCCAGGGGAGCTAGCGGGAGCCTCTCCTATACGAAACAGTACTTC.

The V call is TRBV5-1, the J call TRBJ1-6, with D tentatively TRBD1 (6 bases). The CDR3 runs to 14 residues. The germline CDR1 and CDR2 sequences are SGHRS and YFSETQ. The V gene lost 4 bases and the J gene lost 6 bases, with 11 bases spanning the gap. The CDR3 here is CASSPGTINSPLHF. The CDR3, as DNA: TGCGCCAGCAGCCCCGGGACAATTAATTCACCCCTCCACTTT. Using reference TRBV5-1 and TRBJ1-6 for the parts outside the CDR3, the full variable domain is KAGVTQTPRYLIKTRGQQVTLSCSPISGHRSVSWYQQTPGQGLQFLFEYFSETQRNKGNFPGRFSGRQFSNSRSEMNVSTLELGDSALYLCASSPGTINSPLHFGNGTRLTVT.

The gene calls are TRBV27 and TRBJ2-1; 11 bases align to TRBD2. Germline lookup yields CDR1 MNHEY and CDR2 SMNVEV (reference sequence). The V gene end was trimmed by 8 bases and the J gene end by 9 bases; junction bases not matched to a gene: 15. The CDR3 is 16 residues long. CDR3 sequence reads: CASAVLTSGKGGEQFF. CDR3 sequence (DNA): TGTGCCAGCGCCGTTCTGACTAGCGGGAAGGGGGGTGAGCAGTTCTTC.

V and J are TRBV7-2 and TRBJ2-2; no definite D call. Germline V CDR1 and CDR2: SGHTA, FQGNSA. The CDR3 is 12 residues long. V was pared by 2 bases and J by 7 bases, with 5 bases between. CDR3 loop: CASSLWNGELFF. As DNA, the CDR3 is TGTGCCAGCAGCTTATGGAACGGGGAGCTGTTTTTT.

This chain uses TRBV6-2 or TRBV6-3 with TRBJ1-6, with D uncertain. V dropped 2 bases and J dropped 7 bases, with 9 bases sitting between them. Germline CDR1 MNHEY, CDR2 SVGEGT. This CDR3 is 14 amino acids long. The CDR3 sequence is CASSYAAENSPLHF. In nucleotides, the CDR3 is TGTGCCAGCAGTTACGCGGCAGAGAATTCACCCCTCCACTTT.

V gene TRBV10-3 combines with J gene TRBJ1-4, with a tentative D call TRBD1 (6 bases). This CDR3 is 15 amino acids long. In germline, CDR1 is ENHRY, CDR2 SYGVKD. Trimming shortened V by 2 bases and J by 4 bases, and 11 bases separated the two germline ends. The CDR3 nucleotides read TGTGCCATCAGTGAGGGGAACAGGGTTAATGAAAAACTGTTTTTT. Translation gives CAISEGNRVNEKLFF.

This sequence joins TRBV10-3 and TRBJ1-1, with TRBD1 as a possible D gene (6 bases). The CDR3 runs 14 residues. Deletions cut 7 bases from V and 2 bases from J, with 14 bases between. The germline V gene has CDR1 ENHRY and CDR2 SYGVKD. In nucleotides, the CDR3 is TGTGCCATCAAGAACCAGGGGACTAACACTGAAGCTTTCTTT. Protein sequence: CAIKNQGTNTEAFF.